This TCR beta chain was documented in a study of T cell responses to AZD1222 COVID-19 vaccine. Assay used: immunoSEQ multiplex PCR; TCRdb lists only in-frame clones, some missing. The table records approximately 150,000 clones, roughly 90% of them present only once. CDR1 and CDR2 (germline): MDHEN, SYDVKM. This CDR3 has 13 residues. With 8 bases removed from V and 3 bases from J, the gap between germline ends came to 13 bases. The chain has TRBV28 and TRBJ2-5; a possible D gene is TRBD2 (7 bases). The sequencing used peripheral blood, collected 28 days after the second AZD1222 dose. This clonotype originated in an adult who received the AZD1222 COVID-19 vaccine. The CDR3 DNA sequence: TGTGCCAGCCTTGGGGGGGCCAAAGAGACCCAGTACTTC. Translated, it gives CASLGGAKETQYF.